The present T cell receptor beta chain was sequenced within a study of CD8 T cells in ankylosing spondylitis. Study-wide results and caveats: A TCR beta motif of several highly homologous variants seemed to mark ankylosing spondylitis blood.

This clonotype turned up a few times. As yet, its antigen is unknown. Each CDR3 protein is one row after TCRdb ran MiXCR on the 5' RACE reads. The data show around 450,000 distinct CDR3 sequences, with roughly 25% seen just once and about 0.89% held by the top ten. The CDR3 runs 13 residues. V gave up 1 base and J gave up 8 bases, with 11 bases separating them. Sequenced input: blood, either unsorted or a sorted T cell fraction (not recorded which). The sequence was collected from a male donor with ankylosing spondylitis. This sequence joins TRBV12-3 or TRBV12-4 and TRBJ1-2, with D tentatively TRBD1 (6 bases). The CDR3: CASSLDRANGYTF. CDR3 coding DNA: TGTGCCAGCAGTTTAGACAGGGCAAACGGCTACACCTTC.